This T cell receptor beta chain was sequenced in a study of blood T cell repertoires in COVID-19. Study-level background: T cells, B-cell-depleted T cells, or PBMCs provided the cDNA or gDNA that served as material.

The method was immunoSEQ multiplex PCR; TCRdb's version includes in-frame clones alone and lacks a portion of them. The table shows about 160,000 clones, with approximately 91% occurring only once. This CDR3 region has 16 residues. CDR1 and CDR2 from the germline V gene are SGHRS and YFSETQ. V was trimmed by 1 base and J by 9 bases, leaving 20 bases between them. The J gene is TRBJ2-1, the V gene TRBV5-1, with D maybe TRBD1 (7 bases). The specimen was peripheral blood. The sequence derives from a man aged 18 to 29 with acute or convalescent COVID-19. The CDR3 nucleotides are TGCGCCAGCAGCTTGAGGGGAGACAGGGACTGGAGTGAGCAGTTCTTC. Its protein is CASSLRGDRDWSEQFF.